The rows below give T cell receptor beta chains drawn from one sample of a study of blood T cell repertoires in COVID-19. Using immunoSEQ multiplex PCR, the repertoire was profiled, and TCRdb retains in-frame clones only, with some absent. This table holds around 370,000 clones, 87% found once. The specimen was peripheral blood. Receptors originate from a woman aged 50 to 60 with COVID-19, enrolled during active disease. The conserved cysteine and the conserved F or W are not part of the CDR3 here.

v_call: TRBV6-2/TRBV6-3; cdr3_aa: ASSRRTSGIRDEQF
v_call: TRBV21-1; cdr3_aa: ASNLTGGSQH
v_call: TRBV4-1; cdr3_aa: ASSQRTGGNGNTIY
v_call: TRBV25-1; cdr3_aa: ASNDGHTSPYNSPLH
v_call: TRBV7-9; cdr3_aa: ASSLVGLNTEAF
v_call: TRBV27; cdr3_aa: ASSEGQGVSYNEQF
v_call: TRBV6-5; cdr3_aa: ASSSHLPGKGTEAF
v_call: TRBV7-9; cdr3_aa: ASSPRGSGGSFQY
v_call: TRBV5-1; cdr3_aa: ASSSDRMDYDNEQF
v_call: TRBV29-1; cdr3_aa: SVEGSHNEQF
v_call: TRBV7-2; cdr3_aa: ASSSGTGDPYEQY
v_call: TRBV9; cdr3_aa: ASSQNMAGGSETQY
v_call: TRBV4-2; cdr3_aa: ASSQWGGSGSSYEQY
v_call: TRBV5-4; cdr3_aa: ATGDKVNTEAF
v_call: TRBV5-4; cdr3_aa: ASSWVGVYEQY
v_call: TRBV30; cdr3_aa: AWSNRGRGLHTQY
v_call: TRBV6-4; cdr3_aa: ASSQGLIWDNEQF
v_call: TRBV30; cdr3_aa: AWSPWPLYTEAF
v_call: TRBV4-2; cdr3_aa: ASSRSGQTYEQY
v_call: TRBV24-1; cdr3_aa: ATSSDRPNTEAF
v_call: TRBV11-3; cdr3_aa: ASSLGREASWEEQF
v_call: TRBV18; cdr3_aa: ASSPAGGYEQY
v_call: TRBV23-1; cdr3_aa: ASSTPGQCTYEQY
v_call: TRBV7-3; cdr3_aa: ASSPIDRSGELF
v_call: TRBV5-8; cdr3_aa: ASSLGWRGGQPQH
v_call: TRBV15; cdr3_aa: ATSRDQPSGRAGEQY
v_call: TRBV12-5; cdr3_aa: ASGLDSSLVALLDEQY
v_call: TRBV29-1; cdr3_aa: SVQGTSGNTGELF
v_call: TRBV7-9; cdr3_aa: ASSLGAGDSNQPQH
v_call: TRBV9; cdr3_aa: ASSPRVGEVQAF
v_call: TRBV14; cdr3_aa: ASSQVSGSQDTQY
v_call: TRBV5-1; cdr3_aa: ASSLDGRGNQPQH
v_call: TRBV24-1; cdr3_aa: ATSDPSGRAPGDTQY
v_call: TRBV4-1; cdr3_aa: ASSPSHGGTSTDTQY
v_call: TRBV5-1; cdr3_aa: ASSGLAGGTGELF
v_call: TRBV7-2; cdr3_aa: ASGRQGYEKLF
v_call: TRBV5-1; cdr3_aa: ASSPVEGRGNEQF
v_call: TRBV5-5; cdr3_aa: ASSLDRYGYT
v_call: TRBV5-1; cdr3_aa: ASSLWGTGDTQY
v_call: TRBV6-5; cdr3_aa: ASSLYGYREGEQY
v_call: TRBV6-2/TRBV6-3; cdr3_aa: ASSLAGAYEQY
v_call: TRBV5-4; cdr3_aa: ASSFVGGPNEQF
v_call: TRBV10-1; cdr3_aa: ASSTTGANVLT
v_call: TRBV19; cdr3_aa: ASSIRGTSGYYEQY